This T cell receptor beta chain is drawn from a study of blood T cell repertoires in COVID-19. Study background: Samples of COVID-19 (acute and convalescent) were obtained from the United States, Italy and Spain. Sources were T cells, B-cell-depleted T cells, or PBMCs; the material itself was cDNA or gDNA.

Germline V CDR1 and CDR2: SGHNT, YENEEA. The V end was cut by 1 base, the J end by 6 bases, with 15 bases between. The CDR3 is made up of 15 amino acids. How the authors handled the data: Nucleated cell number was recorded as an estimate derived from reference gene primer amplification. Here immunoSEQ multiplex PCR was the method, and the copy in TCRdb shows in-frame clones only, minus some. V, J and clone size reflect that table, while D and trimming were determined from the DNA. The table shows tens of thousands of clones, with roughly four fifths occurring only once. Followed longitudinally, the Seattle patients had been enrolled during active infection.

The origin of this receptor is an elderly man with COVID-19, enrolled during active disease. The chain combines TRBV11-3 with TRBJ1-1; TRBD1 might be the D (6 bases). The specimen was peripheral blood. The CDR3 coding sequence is TGTGCCAGCAGCTTAGCCCAGGGCGAGGGGGCTGAAGCTTTCTTT. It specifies CASSLAQGEGAEAFF.